What follows are 20 T cell receptor beta chains derived from one specimen sequenced in a study of vaccination and CD4 T cells after COVID-19. As to treatment: approximately 9-day PBMC culture with coronavirus spike peptide pools or control peptides (ViraFEST assay). The Oncomine TCR Beta short-read assay was what sequenced the DNA obtained from cultured CD4+ T cells. Using its own MiXCR run on the PCR reads, TCRdb lists one record per CDR3 protein. The sample lists about 19,000 distinct CDR3 sequences; roughly 46% were seen once. These receptors are not linked to any known antigen. This sample comprised CD4+ T cells from blood, cultured in vitro, obtained after SARS-CoV-2 vaccination. These TCRs come from a human donor who had recovered from COVID-19.

V and J are TRBV27 and TRBJ2-1; TRBD2 matches at 7 bases. The CDR3 totals 16 residues. V was clipped by 1 base and J by 3 bases; unmatched bases: 6. Per the germline V gene, CDR1 is MNHEY and CDR2 is SMNVEV (reference sequence). The CDR3 is CASSLLGLADYNEQFF. The CDR3 DNA reads TGTGCCAGCAGTTTATTAGGGCTAGCGGACTACAATGAGCAGTTCTTC.

This chain joins TRBV7-2 and TRBJ1-1; 9 nucleotides line up with TRBD1. The CDR3 is 16 residues long. J gave up 4 bases and V 4 bases, and 10 bases lay outside the gene matches. Looked up from germline, CDR1 is SGHTA and CDR2 is FQGNSA. CDR3 amino acids: CASSSLGQGSSTEAFF. CDR3 in DNA: TGTGCCAGCAGCTCCCTCGGACAGGGGAGTTCCACTGAAGCTTTCTTT.

The chain is built from TRBV5-1 and TRBJ1-5, with D perhaps matching TRBD1 (6 bases). The length of the CDR3 is 14 residues. V was pared by 4 bases and J by 5 bases, with 13 bases between. In germline, CDR1 is SGHRS, CDR2 YFSETQ. CDR3 amino acids: CASSLGGLDQPQHF. The CDR3 nucleotides are TGCGCCAGCAGCCTAGGGGGTCTCGATCAGCCCCAGCATTTT.

The gene calls are TRBV20-1 and TRBJ2-3; 8 bases map to TRBD2. V lost 1 base and J lost 0; bases outside the gene matches: 3. Germline assignment: CDR1 DFQATT and CDR2 SNEGSKA (reference sequence). This CDR3 contains 15 residues. The CDR3 bases are TGCAGTGCTAGAGTTCCTAGCGGGAGCACAGATACGCAGTATTTT. Protein: CSARVPSGSTDTQYF.

The rearrangement uses TRBV20-1 and TRBJ2-1, with TRBD1 as a possible D gene (6 bases). This CDR3 is built from 14 residues. Trimming cost V 1 base and J 3 bases, with 10 bases left between them. CDR1 is DFQATT and CDR2 is SNEGSKA in the germline V gene (reference sequence). DNA for the CDR3: TGCAGTGCTAGAGCCCAGGACAGCTACAATGAGCAGTTCTTC. Amino acid sequence: CSARAQDSYNEQFF.

The J gene is TRBJ2-7, the V gene TRBV7-9; TRBD1 aligns across 9 bases. Germline-derived CDR1 and CDR2 are SEHNR and FQNEAQ (reference sequence). CDR3 size: 14 residues. V trimming: 7 bases; J trimming: 1 base; junction bases outside the gene matches: 5. The CDR3 protein is CASISTGGSYEQYF. In DNA form, the CDR3 reads TGTGCCAGCATCTCGACAGGGGGATCCTACGAGCAGTACTTC.

The chain recombines TRBV6-1 with TRBJ1-1, with TRBD1 identical over 7 bases. CDR1 is MNHNS, CDR2 SASEGT, per germline. V dropped 8 bases and J dropped 5; count of bases not matched to a gene: 8. This CDR3 has 13 residues. CDR3 sequence reads: CASQTGRGTEAFF. In DNA, the CDR3 is TGTGCCAGCCAGACAGGGCGAGGGACTGAAGCTTTCTTT.

The gene calls are TRBV6-2 or TRBV6-3 and TRBJ2-7; D is possibly TRBD2 (6 bases). This CDR3 comprises 13 residues. Germline CDR1 reads MNHEY; CDR2 reads SVGEGT. Trimming left V 6 bases short and J 6 bases short, with 15 bases between. DNA for the CDR3: TGTGCCAGCAGCCTGGGACTCTCTTTCGAGCAGTACTTC. Translated, it gives CASSLGLSFEQYF.

V is TRBV9 and J is TRBJ2-3, with D uncertain. Trimming removed 0 bases from V and 0 bases from J, with 8 bases in between. CDR1 is SGDLS and CDR2 is YYNGEE in the germline V gene. The CDR3 is 15 amino acids. The CDR3 nucleotides read TGTGCCAGCAGCGTAGGGGTAGGGAGCACAGATACGCAGTATTTT. Translating it yields CASSVGVGSTDTQYF.

V is TRBV10-1 and J is TRBJ2-2, with D perhaps matching TRBD2 (6 bases). The CDR3 extends over 14 amino acids. Per the germline V gene, CDR1 is WNHNN and CDR2 is SYGVQD (reference sequence). The ends were cut back, 4 bases at V and 6 bases at J, with 12 bases in the middle. The CDR3 sequence: CASSGGVEAGELFF. In DNA, the CDR3 is TGCGCCAGCAGTGGGGGGGTCGAAGCCGGGGAGCTGTTTTTT.

The V call is TRBV6-5, the J call TRBJ2-3; TRBD2 matches 10 bases. CDR3 size: 19 residues. Germline CDR1 is MNHEY and CDR2 is SVGAGI. Germline trimming cut 0 bases from V and 0 bases from J; bases unmatched to any gene: 9. The CDR3 sequence: CASSYSFLAGEESTDTQYF. DNA of the CDR3: TGTGCCAGCAGTTACTCGTTCCTAGCGGGAGAGGAGAGCACAGATACGCAGTATTTT.

This clonotype was counted only a few times. The genes are TRBV25-1 and TRBJ2-7; D not certain. Germline V gives CDR1 MGHDK, CDR2 SYGVNS. V was cut by 3 bases and J by 7 bases, with 16 bases left in between. The CDR3 has 14 amino acids. The CDR3 sequence: CASSDATEFGEQYF. CDR3 in DNA: TGTGCCAGCAGTGACGCTACCGAGTTCGGAGAGCAGTACTTC.

A few counts support this clonotype. This chain joins TRBV6-2 or TRBV6-3 and TRBJ2-2, with 7 nucleotides matching TRBD2. This CDR3 is built from 13 residues. Germline CDR1 and CDR2: MNHEY and SVGEGT. V dropped 5 bases and J dropped 6; count of bases not matched to a gene: 3. CDR3 region: CASSGRAPGELFF. The CDR3 coding sequence is TGTGCCAGCAGTGGGAGGGCCCCCGGGGAGCTGTTTTTT.

The chain carries TRBV7-3 and TRBJ2-2; perhaps D is TRBD1 or TRBD2 (5 bases each). Germline-derived CDR1 and CDR2 are SGHTA and FQGTGA. The V and J ends lost 5 bases and 6 bases respectively, with 13 bases between them. The CDR3 has 14 amino acids. The CDR3 reads CASSPWQGAGELFF. The CDR3 DNA sequence: TGTGCCAGCAGCCCTTGGCAGGGAGCCGGGGAGCTGTTTTTT. The full variable domain, with the rest looked up from reference TRBV7-3 and TRBJ2-2, is GAGVSQTPSNKVTEKGKYVELRCDPISGHTALYWYRQSLGQGPEFLIYFQGTGAADDSGLPNDRFFAVRPEGSVSTLKIQRTERGDSAVYLCASSPWQGAGELFFGEGSRLTVL.

This clonotype was picked up a small number of times. This chain uses TRBV6-5 with TRBJ2-4; 10 nucleotides align to TRBD1. The length of the CDR3 is 15 residues. Germline loops: CDR1 MNHEY, CDR2 SVGAGI. The V gene end was trimmed by 0 bases and the J gene end by 7 bases; junction bases not matched to a gene: 3. The DNA of the CDR3 is TGTGCCAGCAGTTACTCTGGGACAGGGGACAACATTCAGTACTTC. Protein: CASSYSGTGDNIQYF.

This clonotype was seen just once. The V gene is TRBV28, the J gene TRBJ1-2; D gene uncertain. The germline V and J ends were trimmed by 5 bases and 8 bases, with 18 bases remaining between them. Germline V lookup: CDR1 MDHEN, CDR2 SYDVKM. The CDR3 totals 14 residues. In DNA form, the CDR3 reads TGTGCCAGCAGTGCCCCGGACGGCTATAGAGGCTACACCTTC. Translation: CASSAPDGYRGYTF.

This clonotype has more than one count but fewer than ten. The chain uses TRBV7-2 and TRBJ2-3; 12 nucleotides agree with TRBD2. The CDR3 is made up of 16 amino acids. The germline V gene encodes CDR1 SGHTA and CDR2 FQGNSA. V shed 5 bases and J 2 bases; nucleotides not matched to a gene: 5. CDR3 nucleotide sequence: TGTGCCAGCAGCCGTCGACTAGCGGGGGTCACAGATACGCAGTATTTT. This sequence encodes CASSRRLAGVTDTQYF.

The chain carries TRBV6-5 and TRBJ2-7, with TRBD1 identical over 7 bases. J gave up 5 bases and V 2 bases, and 3 bases lay outside the gene matches. The germline V gene encodes CDR1 MNHEY and CDR2 SVGAGI. The CDR3 is 13 residues long. The CDR3 DNA sequence: TGTGCCAGCAGTTACCGACAGGGCCACGAGCAGTACTTC. Translating gives CASSYRQGHEQYF.

This rearrangement joins TRBV5-6 to TRBJ2-7; weak D call: TRBD2 (7 bases). V dropped 3 bases and J dropped 7 bases, with 17 bases sitting between them. Per the germline V gene, CDR1 is SGHDT and CDR2 is YYEEEE. CDR3 length: 14 amino acids. DNA of the CDR3: TGTGCCAGCAGCTCGCCCGGGGGGCGAGGGGAGCAGTACTTC. It encodes CASSSPGGRGEQYF.

The rearrangement uses TRBV6-1 and TRBJ2-2; 13 positions agree with TRBD2. Germline CDR1 is MNHNS and CDR2 is SASEGT. With 7 bases clipped from V and 7 bases from J, the junction kept 12 bases outside the gene matches. CDR3 length: 17 amino acids. CDR3 loop: CASKGLAGAGVDGELFF. Here the CDR3 DNA reads TGTGCCAGCAAAGGACTAGCGGGAGCGGGCGTCGACGGGGAGCTGTTTTTT.